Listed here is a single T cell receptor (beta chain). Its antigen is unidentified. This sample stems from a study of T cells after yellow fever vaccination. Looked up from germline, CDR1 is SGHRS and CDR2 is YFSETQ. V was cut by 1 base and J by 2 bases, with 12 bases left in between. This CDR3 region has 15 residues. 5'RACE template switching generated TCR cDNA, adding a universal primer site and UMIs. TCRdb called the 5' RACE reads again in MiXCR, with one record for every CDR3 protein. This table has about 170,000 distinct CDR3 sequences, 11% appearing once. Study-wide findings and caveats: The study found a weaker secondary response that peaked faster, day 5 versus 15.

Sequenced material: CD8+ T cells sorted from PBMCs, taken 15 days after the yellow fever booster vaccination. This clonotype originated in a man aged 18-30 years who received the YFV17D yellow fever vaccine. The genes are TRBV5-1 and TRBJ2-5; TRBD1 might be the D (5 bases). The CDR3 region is CASSLSGRAQETQYF. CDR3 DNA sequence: TGCGCCAGCAGCTTGTCAGGCAGGGCTCAAGAGACCCAGTACTTC.